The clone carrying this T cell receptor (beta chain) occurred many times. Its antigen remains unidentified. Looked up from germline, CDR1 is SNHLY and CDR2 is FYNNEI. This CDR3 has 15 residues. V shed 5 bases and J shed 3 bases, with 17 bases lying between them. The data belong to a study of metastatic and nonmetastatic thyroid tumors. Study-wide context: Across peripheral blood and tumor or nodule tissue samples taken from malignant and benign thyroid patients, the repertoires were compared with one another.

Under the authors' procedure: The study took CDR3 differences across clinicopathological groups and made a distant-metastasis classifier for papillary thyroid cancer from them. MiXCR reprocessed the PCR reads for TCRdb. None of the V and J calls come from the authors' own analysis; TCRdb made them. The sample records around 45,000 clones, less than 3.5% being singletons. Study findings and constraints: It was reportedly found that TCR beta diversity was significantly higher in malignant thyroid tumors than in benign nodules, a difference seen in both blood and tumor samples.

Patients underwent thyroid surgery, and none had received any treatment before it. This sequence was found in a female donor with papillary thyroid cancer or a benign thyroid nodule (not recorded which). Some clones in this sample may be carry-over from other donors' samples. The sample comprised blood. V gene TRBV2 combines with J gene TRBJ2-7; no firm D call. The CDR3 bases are TGTGCCAGCAGTCGGGCAAATCAAGGGTTCTACGAGCAGTACTTC. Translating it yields CASSRANQGFYEQYF.